The 23 T cell receptor beta chains presented below share a single source sample, sequenced in a study of shared clonotypes between healthy human individuals. The data were produced by immunoSEQ multiplex PCR, yet TCRdb's version contains in-frame clones alone and is incomplete. The data hold some 2.1 million clones, with 90% to 95% observed a single time. CD8 cells regarded as naive lacked CD45RO, were positively chosen for CCR7, and omitted terminally differentiated effector memory CD45RA+ cells. Specimen: naive CD8+ T cells from PBMCs. Source of these receptors: a man between 18 and 29 years old in good health. Some clones in this sample may be carry-over from other donors' samples.

The chain recombines TRBV7-9 with TRBJ2-3; D gene ambiguous. The CDR3 sequence is 17 residues long. From germline, CDR1 is SEHNR and CDR2 FQNEAQ (reference sequence). Between the trimmed V and J ends, which lost 5 bases and 4 bases, there was a span of 22 bases. In nucleotides, the CDR3 is TGTGCCAGCAGCCTAGATTCCGGACGGACGCACGCAGATACGCAGTATTTT. This codes for CASSLDSGRTHADTQYF.

J is TRBJ2-2 and V is TRBV4-1, with D tentatively TRBD2 (5 bases). Trimming removed 0 bases at V and 2 bases at J, with 7 bases between. This CDR3 has 15 residues. The germline CDR1 and CDR2 sequences are MGHRA and YSYEKL. CDR3 bases: TGCGCCAGCAGCCAAGAGGGAGATAACACCGGGGAGCTGTTTTTT. It codes for CASSQEGDNTGELFF.

About this clone itself: Other DNA sequences from this sample encode an identical CDR3 as well. The rearrangement uses TRBV27 and TRBJ2-7; D is perhaps TRBD1 (5 bases). This CDR3 has 13 residues. V shed 5 bases and J shed 4 bases, with 12 bases lying between them. The germline gives CDR1 MNHEY, CDR2 SMNVEV (reference sequence). CDR3 sequence reads: CASSHGAGYEQYF. In DNA, the CDR3 is TGTGCCAGCAGTCATGGGGCCGGGTACGAGCAGTACTTC.

V gene TRBV2 combines with J gene TRBJ2-1, with 8 bases identical to TRBD2. V shed 5 bases, J shed 8 bases, and the junction held 11 bases outside the gene matches. The CDR3 runs to 15 residues. Germline V CDR1 and CDR2: SNHLY, FYNNEI. This CDR3 is CASSPGLVISDEQFF. CDR3 DNA sequence: TGTGCCAGCAGTCCGGGACTAGTAATCAGCGATGAGCAGTTCTTC.

The chain links TRBV11-3 to TRBJ2-1; TRBD2 matches at 11 bases. The junction had 8 bases not matched to a gene; V was cut back by 3 bases and J by 4 bases. The CDR3 is 17 residues long. CDR1 SGHNT and CDR2 YENEEA come from the germline V gene. CDR3: CASSFGTSGLLYNEQFF. In nucleotides, the CDR3 is TGTGCCAGCAGCTTCGGGACTAGCGGACTTCTATACAATGAGCAGTTCTTC.

Remarks on this clone: This CDR3 is also generated by other DNA sequences in the sample. The V and J genes are TRBV27 and TRBJ2-7; the D is unclear. Trimming shortened V by 0 bases and J by 2 bases, and 5 bases separated the two germline ends. The CDR3 spans 13 residues. Germline-derived CDR1 and CDR2 are MNHEY and SMNVEV (reference sequence). CDR3 sequence reads: CASSLSQTYEQYF. DNA of the CDR3: TGTGCCAGCAGTTTATCACAGACCTACGAGCAGTACTTC.

The chain links TRBV4-1 to TRBJ2-7, with TRBD2 identical over 11 bases. Germline CDR1 reads MGHRA; CDR2 reads YSYEKL. After removal of 0 bases from V and 0 bases from J, the junction contained 1 base not matched to a gene. The CDR3 loop spans 16 amino acids. For the CDR3, the DNA is TGCGCCAGCAGCCAAGAGGGACTAGCGGACTCCTACGAGCAGTACTTC. It yields the protein CASSQEGLADSYEQYF.

This rearrangement joins TRBV2 to TRBJ2-5; D is possibly TRBD2 (5 bases). This CDR3 is 15 amino acids long. V was cut by 1 base and J by 5 bases, with 14 bases left in between. Germline assignment: CDR1 SNHLY and CDR2 FYNNEI. This CDR3 reads CASSEGRNFRETQYF. CDR3 bases: TGTGCCAGCAGTGAAGGGAGGAATTTCCGGGAGACCCAGTACTTC.

V usage is TRBV30 and J usage is TRBJ2-5, with D perhaps TRBD2 (6 bases). The CDR3 spans 15 residues. Trimming cost V 1 base and J 4 bases, with 16 bases left between them. CDR1 is GTSNPN, CDR2 SVGIG, per germline (reference sequence). Here the CDR3 reads CAWSEGGGRGETQYF. CDR3 nucleotide sequence: TGTGCCTGGAGTGAAGGCGGCGGGCGGGGAGAGACCCAGTACTTC. Full variable domain (missing parts from reference TRBV30 and TRBJ2-5): SQTIHQWPATLVQPVGSPLSLECTVEGTSNPNLYWYRQAAGRGLQLLFYSVGIGQISSEVPQNLSASRPQDRQFILSSKKLLLSDSGFYLCAWSEGGGRGETQYFGPGTRLLVL.

The gene calls are TRBV5-1 and TRBJ2-5; TRBD2 matches at 13 bases. This CDR3 comprises 18 residues. The germline gives CDR1 SGHRS, CDR2 YFSETQ. With 4 bases clipped from V and 2 bases from J, the junction kept 11 bases outside the gene matches. This CDR3 reads CASSPKGLAGLLQETQYF. CDR3 coding DNA: TGCGCCAGCAGCCCGAAGGGACTAGCGGGGCTTTTGCAAGAGACCCAGTACTTC.

This chain joins TRBV28 and TRBJ1-5; unclear D gene. This CDR3 contains 14 residues. V lost 6 bases and J lost 5, with 14 bases in between. Germline loops: CDR1 MDHEN, CDR2 SYDVKM. For the CDR3, the DNA is TGTGCCAGCAGACCGTCACGAAACCATCAGCCCCAGCATTTT. Its translation is CASRPSRNHQPQHF. Complete variable domain (other parts from reference TRBV28 and TRBJ1-5): DVKVTQSSRYLVKRTGEKVFLECVQDMDHENMFWYRQDPGLGLRLIYFSYDVKMKEKGDIPEGYSVSREKKERFSLILESASTNQTSMYLCASRPSRNHQPQHFGDGTRLSIL.

The gene calls are TRBV7-9 and TRBJ2-1; TRBD2 aligns across 11 bases. Per germline, CDR1 SEHNR and CDR2 FQNEAQ (reference sequence). J gave up 8 bases and V 5 bases, and 8 bases lay outside the gene matches. The CDR3 is 15 amino acids. In DNA form, the CDR3 reads TGTGCCAGCAGCCCGCGACTAGCGGGAATGTATGAGCAGTTCTTC. Encoded protein: CASSPRLAGMYEQFF.

V usage is TRBV6-6 and J usage is TRBJ1-1; D is ambiguous. Deletions cut 5 bases from V and 7 bases from J, with 8 bases between. CDR1 is MNHNY, CDR2 SVGAGI, per germline (reference sequence). The CDR3 runs to 11 residues. The CDR3 sequence: CASSAGDEAFF. The CDR3, as DNA: TGTGCCAGCAGTGCCGGGGATGAAGCTTTCTTT.

The chain joins TRBV6-6 to TRBJ2-7; tentatively, D is TRBD1 or TRBD2 (5 bases each). CDR3 size: 16 residues. Germline V gene lookup returns CDR1 MNHNY and CDR2 SVGAGI (reference sequence). Trimming pared 4 bases from V and 4 bases from J, leaving 20 bases between. The CDR3 nucleotides are TGTGCCAGCAGTTCAGAAAACGCCCGGGACCTTTACGAGCAGTACTTC. It translates to CASSSENARDLYEQYF.

The sample holds one count of this clone. This sample also contains other DNA sequences that code for the same CDR3. The chain carries TRBV7-9 and TRBJ2-1; D unclear. The V end lost 5 bases, the J end lost 7 bases, and 9 bases lay between the germline ends. This CDR3 is built from 12 residues. Germline V gene sequence: CDR1 SEHNR, CDR2 FQNEAQ (reference sequence). The CDR3 here is CASSPPWNEQFF. The CDR3 DNA follows: TGTGCCAGCAGCCCCCCATGGAATGAGCAGTTCTTC.

Only a few counts were recorded for this clone. J is TRBJ1-1 and V is TRBV4-3; no definite D call. In germline, CDR1 is LGHNA, CDR2 YSLEER. This CDR3 is 15 amino acids long. Trimming shortened V by 0 bases and J by 6 bases, and 14 bases separated the two germline ends. CDR3 amino acids: CASSQDEQTSAEAFF. For the CDR3, the DNA is TGCGCCAGCAGCCAAGACGAGCAGACATCGGCTGAAGCTTTCTTT.

The count of this clone is one. This chain uses TRBV19 with TRBJ1-3, with a possible D match to TRBD1 (6 bases). Trimming shortened V by 7 bases and J by 5 bases, and 18 bases separated the two germline ends. Per germline, CDR1 LNHDA and CDR2 SQIVND (reference sequence). The CDR3 runs 15 residues. The CDR3 bases are TGTGCCAGTATTCCCATGTCGGGGGGCAGAAACACCATATATTTT. Translating gives CASIPMSGGRNTIYF.

The chain employs TRBV4-3 and TRBJ2-7; 7 nucleotides agree with TRBD2. CDR1 LGHNA and CDR2 YSLEER come from the germline V gene. The CDR3 runs to 16 residues. The trim removed 0 bases at V and 3 bases at J, leaving 8 bases unmatched. CDR3 sequence (DNA): TGCGCCAGCAGCCAAGATAGGGCGGGAGAGGGCTACGAGCAGTACTTC. It yields the protein CASSQDRAGEGYEQYF.

V and J are TRBV11-3 and TRBJ2-1; TRBD2 agrees at 8 bases. There are 16 residues in the CDR3. After removal of 1 base from V and 5 bases from J, the junction contained 7 bases not matched to a gene. CDR1 is SGHNT and CDR2 is YENEEA in the germline V gene. The CDR3 DNA follows: TGTGCCAGCAGCTTAGGACGGGAGGGCCTCCACAATGAGCAGTTCTTC. Residues: CASSLGREGLHNEQFF.

This chain joins TRBV14 and TRBJ2-5, with D possibly matching TRBD2 (5 bases). V was pared by 1 base and J by 6 bases, with 15 bases between. The CDR3 totals 15 residues. The V gene's germline CDR1 is SGHDN and CDR2 FVKESK. The CDR3 region has the DNA TGTGCCAGCAGCCAAGGAGGAGGTCGTATGAAGACCCAGTACTTC. Translated, it gives CASSQGGGRMKTQYF. Based on the CDR3 plus reference TRBV14 and TRBJ2-5, the full variable domain is EAGVTQFPSHSVIEKGQTVTLRCDPISGHDNLYWYRRVMGKEIKFLLHFVKESKQDESGMPNNRFLAERTGGTYSTLKVQPAELEDSGVYFCASSQGGGRMKTQYFGPGTRLLVL.

The V call is TRBV5-3, the J call TRBJ2-1; D is possibly TRBD2 (5 bases). TRBV5-3 belongs to the ORF category, with a function that is uncertain. The CDR3 consists of 20 residues. The V end lost 3 bases, the J end lost 7 bases, and 32 bases lay between the germline ends. The chain's CDR3 is CARSYHSGLRECIHRNEQFF. The CDR3 DNA reads as TGTGCCAGAAGCTATCATTCGGGTCTGAGGGAGTGCATTCATCGGAATGAGCAGTTCTTC.

Comments on this clone: The sample carries other DNA sequences with the same CDR3. This rearrangement joins TRBV6-1 to TRBJ2-1; 14 bases agree with TRBD2. Germline V lookup: CDR1 MNHNS, CDR2 SASEGT. The length of the CDR3 is 12 residues. The CDR3 DNA sequence: TGTGCGGGGACTAGCGGGAGCAATGAGCAGTTCTTC. Translating it yields CAGTSGSNEQFF.

The chain combines TRBV10-3 with TRBJ2-5; 9 nucleotides align to TRBD2. Per the germline V gene, CDR1 is ENHRY and CDR2 is SYGVKD. With V trimmed by 10 bases and J by 5 bases, 14 bases remained unmatched. The CDR3 loop spans 15 amino acids. Written as DNA, the CDR3 is TGTGCCACCCTTAACCACAGGACTAGCGAGGAGACCCAGTACTTC. Amino acid sequence: CATLNHRTSEETQYF.